This T cell receptor (beta chain) stems from a study of human T cells and chemical hapten exposure. For the study at large: The cohort included alopecia areata under or over 50% scalp, totalis and universalis.

Time point reported: patch test 3, about 24 weeks after DPC sensitization. Treatment noted: therapeutic diphenylcyclopropenone sensitization with weekly scalp DPC. Prior to application of each patch test, blood was drawn. Per the original methods: Across samples, TCR counts had a median of roughly 98,000 and ranged from about 23,224 to 690,600. MiXCR was run by TCRdb on the RACE reads, yielding one entry per CDR3 protein. The authors' filters were not applied to this entry. The sample comprises fewer than 200,000 distinct CDR3 sequences, 28% of which are singletons, and roughly 2% rests with the top ten. The clonotype was recovered from a woman younger than 35 with alopecia areata. Some clones in this sample may be carry-over from other donors' samples. Sequenced here: whole blood, sampled in connection with sensitization to the hapten diphenylcyclopropenone (DPC).

CDR3 DNA sequence: TGTGCCAGCCGACAGGGGGCGTCTCAGACCCAGTACTTC. Encoded protein: CASRQGASQTQYF. The chain combines TRBV27 with TRBJ2-5, with 10 nucleotides matching TRBD1. This CDR3 comprises 13 residues. Germline CDR1 is MNHEY and CDR2 is SMNVEV (reference sequence). With 8 bases clipped from V and 6 bases from J, the junction kept 6 bases outside the gene matches.